The 11 T cell receptor beta chains reported below all come from one sample, sequenced in a study of type 1 and type 2 diabetes patients. The PCR template was genomic DNA. The TCR beta CDR3 region was amplified using 30 forward and 13 reverse primers. TCRdb reprocessed the multiplex PCR reads via MiXCR and lists one record per CDR3 protein. The data hold a few hundred thousand distinct CDR3 sequences, with 47% observed a single time. Sequenced: peripheral blood mononuclear cells (PBMCs). The receptors derive from a man aged 18-30 years with type 2 diabetes.

The sample holds many counts of this clonotype. The chain employs TRBV2 and TRBJ1-4; D gene uncertain. This CDR3 spans 12 amino acids. Trimming cost V 8 bases and J 4 bases, with 8 bases left between them. Germline loops: CDR1 SNHLY, CDR2 FYNNEI. Here the CDR3 DNA reads TGTGCCAGCCACGAGAGTAATGAAAAACTGTTTTTT. Its protein is CASHESNEKLFF. Combining the CDR3 with reference TRBV2 and TRBJ1-4 gives the whole variable domain EPEVTQTPSHQVTQMGQEVILRCVPISNHLYFYWYRQILGQKVEFLVSFYNNEISEKSEIFDDQFSVERPDGSNFTLKIRSTKLEDSAMYFCASHESNEKLFFGSGTQLSVL.

J is TRBJ2-5 and V is TRBV28; D call uncertain. Germline V gene lookup returns CDR1 MDHEN and CDR2 SYDVKM. With 2 bases removed from V and 4 bases from J, the gap between germline ends came to 11 bases. CDR3 length equals 14 residues. In DNA, the CDR3 is TGTGCCAGCAGTTTAAGTCCACTGGGAGAGACCCAGTACTTC. This sequence encodes CASSLSPLGETQYF.

The chain uses TRBV6-5 and TRBJ2-6, with 11 bases aligning to TRBD1. The CDR3 is 19 residues long. Germline CDR1 is MNHEY and CDR2 is SVGAGI. The V segment lost 0 bases and the J segment 1 base; nucleotides outside the gene matches: 5. The CDR3 region is CASSYSLGQGASGANVLTF. DNA for the CDR3: TGTGCCAGCAGTTACTCACTCGGACAGGGGGCTTCTGGGGCCAACGTCCTGACTTTC.

The chain combines TRBV7-2 with TRBJ2-7; the D is unclear. V was cut by 5 bases and J by 5 bases, with 16 bases left in between. Looked up from germline, CDR1 is SGHTA and CDR2 is FQGNSA. The CDR3 spans 14 residues. The CDR3 coding sequence is TGTGCCAGCAGCCATGACCGGATCACAAACGAGCAGTACTTC. Amino acids: CASSHDRITNEQYF.

This clonotype occurred many times. The rearrangement links TRBV30 to TRBJ2-1; perhaps TRBD2 as D (6 bases). This CDR3 contains 15 residues. The germline CDR1 and CDR2 sequences are GTSNPN and SVGIG (reference sequence). Deletions cut 2 bases from V and 6 bases from J, with 17 bases between. The CDR3 DNA follows: TGTGCCTGGAGTTCGGGGGACTTACCTACCAATGAGCAGTTCTTC. Translated: CAWSSGDLPTNEQFF.

The rearrangement links TRBV27 to TRBJ2-2; D call uncertain. This CDR3 is 14 amino acids long. Germline CDR1 reads MNHEY; CDR2 reads SMNVEV (reference sequence). V dropped 3 bases and J dropped 4 bases, with 9 bases sitting between them. CDR3 region: CASSLQSSTGELFF. DNA for the CDR3: TGTGCCAGCAGTTTGCAGAGTTCCACCGGGGAGCTGTTTTTT.

There are a few counts of this clonotype. The V gene is TRBV12-3 or TRBV12-4, the J gene TRBJ1-1, with a possible D match to TRBD1 (5 bases). V was clipped by 7 bases and J by 1 base, with 13 bases between them. The CDR3 contains 14 residues. The CDR3 spells CASKSGLQNTEAFF. CDR3 coding DNA: TGTGCCAGCAAATCGGGACTCCAGAACACTGAAGCTTTCTTT.

The chain has TRBV19 and TRBJ1-6; no clear D. The CDR3 has 15 amino acids. The V end lost 3 bases, the J end lost 0 bases, and 6 bases lay between the germline ends. Germline CDR1 and CDR2: LNHDA and SQIVND (reference sequence). CDR3: CASSIGSSYNSPLHF. DNA of the CDR3: TGTGCCAGTAGTATTGGGAGCTCCTATAATTCACCCCTCCACTTT. The whole variable domain, remainder taken from reference TRBV19 and TRBJ1-6, is DGGITQSPKYLFRKEGQNVTLSCEQNLNHDAMYWYRQDPGQGLRLIYYSQIVNDFQKGDIAEGYSVSREKKESFPLTVTSAQKNPTAFYLCASSIGSSYNSPLHFGNGTRLTVT.

This sequence joins TRBV28 and TRBJ1-2; D perhaps matches TRBD1 (5 bases). Per the germline V gene, CDR1 is MDHEN and CDR2 is SYDVKM. V was trimmed by 3 bases and J by 4 bases, leaving 15 bases between them. The CDR3 has 15 amino acids. CDR3 residues: CASSFTGRRVYGYTF. In DNA form, the CDR3 reads TGTGCCAGCAGTTTTACAGGACGGAGAGTCTATGGCTACACCTTC.

This clonotype occurred a few times. The chain links TRBV19 to TRBJ2-1, with D perhaps TRBD1 (6 bases). Between the trimmed V and J ends, which lost 6 bases and 1 base, there was a span of 13 bases. Germline loops: CDR1 LNHDA, CDR2 SQIVND (reference sequence). This CDR3 region has 15 residues. The CDR3 DNA reads as TGTGCCAGTAGCCAGGACAGTCTATCCTACAATGAGCAGTTCTTC. Translating gives CASSQDSLSYNEQFF.

The chain couples TRBV12-3 or TRBV12-4 to TRBJ1-6; D unclear. Trimming took 3 bases from V and 7 from J, leaving 16 bases between them. The CDR3 runs to 16 residues. The CDR3 DNA reads TGTGCCAGCAGTTTCGAGGGCCCCGCCGGCAATTCACCCCTCCACTTT. Translated, it gives CASSFEGPAGNSPLHF.